These T cell receptor beta chains were read from a single sample in a study of blood T cell repertoires in COVID-19. Only in-frame clones appear in the TCRdb table, and some are missing; sequencing was by immunoSEQ multiplex PCR. The repertoire includes around 270,000 clones, 84% of them detected once, and approximately 1.4% sits in the top ten. Sequences were obtained from peripheral blood. Receptors were obtained from a woman in her thirties or forties who had recovered from COVID-19. The CDR3 runs from the conserved cysteine through the conserved F or W. The D gene is left open where the match is weak. The size entry is marked missing in some rows and otherwise reads once, few, many or a size class.

j_call: TRBJ1-4; v_call: TRBV5-8; clone_size: NA; d_call: TRBD1; cdr3_nt: TGTGCCAGCAGACGAGGGGGCGTCTTAACTAATGAAAAACTGTTTTTT; cdr3_aa: CASRRGGVLTNEKLFF
j_call: TRBJ2-2; v_call: TRBV6-4; clone_size: NA; d_call: NA; cdr3_nt: TGTGCCAGCAGTTCGGCAGGGACCGGGGAGCTGTTTTTT; cdr3_aa: CASSSAGTGELFF
j_call: TRBJ1-2; v_call: TRBV28; clone_size: NA; d_call: TRBD1; cdr3_nt: TGTGCCAGCAGTATTCCGGGACAGGGGCCTCCCCGAGGCGGTGGCTACACCTTC; cdr3_aa: CASSIPGQGPPRGGGYTF
j_call: TRBJ2-4; v_call: TRBV14; clone_size: NA; d_call: NA; cdr3_nt: TGTGCCAGCAGCCAAGATAGGGCAGGGTCCCGCATTCAGTACTTC; cdr3_aa: CASSQDRAGSRIQYF
j_call: TRBJ2-7; v_call: TRBV19; clone_size: NA; d_call: TRBD1; cdr3_nt: TGTGCCAGTAGCACTCCCGGGACAGGGGCCTCCTACGAGCAGTACTTC; cdr3_aa: CASSTPGTGASYEQYF
j_call: TRBJ1-2; v_call: TRBV5-1; clone_size: NA; d_call: TRBD1; cdr3_nt: TGCGCCAGCAGCTGGGACAGGAACTATGGCTACACCTTC; cdr3_aa: CASSWDRNYGYTF
j_call: TRBJ1-3; v_call: TRBV13; clone_size: NA; d_call: NA; cdr3_nt: TGTGCCAGCAGCTTGAGACAGATATCTGGAAACACCATATATTTT; cdr3_aa: CASSLRQISGNTIYF
j_call: TRBJ2-5; v_call: TRBV7-3; clone_size: NA; d_call: TRBD2; cdr3_nt: TGTGCCAGCAGCCTACTAGCGGGAGGGGAGACCCAGTACTTC; cdr3_aa: CASSLLAGGETQYF
j_call: TRBJ2-2; v_call: TRBV12-3/TRBV12-4; clone_size: NA; d_call: NA; cdr3_nt: TGTGCCTCAACCCGGGGGAACGGGGAGCTGTTTTTT; cdr3_aa: CASTRGNGELFF
j_call: TRBJ1-2; v_call: TRBV30; clone_size: NA; d_call: TRBD1; cdr3_nt: TGTGCCTGGAGTGTAGCCAGGGGGTGGTTCTCCTATGGCTACACCTTC; cdr3_aa: CAWSVARGWFSYGYTF
j_call: TRBJ1-2; v_call: TRBV5-6; clone_size: NA; d_call: TRBD1; cdr3_nt: TGTGCCAGCAGCTCCCAGGGGGCGCTTTATGGCTACACCTTC; cdr3_aa: CASSSQGALYGYTF
j_call: TRBJ1-4; v_call: TRBV2; clone_size: NA; d_call: NA; cdr3_nt: TGTGCCAGCAGGTCCGGGGAGGCGCCTAGTGTAGGGCTGTTTTTT; cdr3_aa: CASRSGEAPSVGLFF
j_call: TRBJ1-2; v_call: TRBV5-5; clone_size: NA; d_call: NA; cdr3_nt: TGTGCCAGCAATTGGGGCTTGACCATCGGCTATGGCTACACCTTC; cdr3_aa: CASNWGLTIGYGYTF
j_call: TRBJ1-1; v_call: TRBV5-1; clone_size: NA; d_call: NA; cdr3_nt: TGCGCCAGCAGCTTGGATTCAGGGGTTTTCGGGGCTTTCTTT; cdr3_aa: CASSLDSGVFGAFF
j_call: TRBJ1-4; v_call: TRBV11-2; clone_size: few; d_call: NA; cdr3_nt: TGTGCCAGCAGCTTGAGGAGCCTTGAAAAACTGTTTTTT; cdr3_aa: CASSLRSLEKLFF
j_call: TRBJ2-5; v_call: TRBV4-2; clone_size: NA; d_call: NA; cdr3_nt: TGTGCCAGCAGCCAGGCCTTGGGGGGGCTAGAGACCCAGTACTTC; cdr3_aa: CASSQALGGLETQYF
j_call: TRBJ2-1; v_call: TRBV7-8; clone_size: NA; d_call: NA; cdr3_nt: TGTGCCAGCAGCTTAGCGAGACAGCTAGAGGACCAGTTCTTC; cdr3_aa: CASSLARQLEDQFF
j_call: TRBJ1-2; v_call: TRBV5-4; clone_size: once; d_call: NA; cdr3_nt: TGTGCCAGCAGCGACAGTCCGGGACAAGACTATGGCTACACCTTC; cdr3_aa: CASSDSPGQDYGYTF
j_call: TRBJ2-2; v_call: TRBV5-1; clone_size: NA; d_call: NA; cdr3_nt: TGCGCCAGCAGCTCCCTAGCCGGGGGCGGGGAGCTGTTTTTT; cdr3_aa: CASSSLAGGGELFF
j_call: TRBJ2-3; v_call: TRBV6-1; clone_size: few; d_call: TRBD1; cdr3_nt: TGTGCCAGCAGTGAAGGGACAGGGGGCGCAGATACGCAGTATTTT; cdr3_aa: CASSEGTGGADTQYF
j_call: TRBJ1-5; v_call: TRBV19; clone_size: NA; d_call: NA; cdr3_nt: TGTGCCAGTAGTACCGCAGGGAATCAGCCCCAGCATTTT; cdr3_aa: CASSTAGNQPQHF
j_call: TRBJ1-3; v_call: TRBV28; clone_size: NA; d_call: NA; cdr3_nt: TGTGCCATCGGAGGAGGCGCTGGAAACACCATATATTTT; cdr3_aa: CAIGGGAGNTIYF
j_call: TRBJ2-6; v_call: TRBV27; clone_size: NA; d_call: TRBD2; cdr3_nt: TGTGCCAGCAGTTTATCCACCCCCGGTTACGGCGGGGGGACGTTTGGGGCCAACGTCCTGACTTTC; cdr3_aa: CASSLSTPGYGGGTFGANVLTF
j_call: TRBJ2-2; v_call: TRBV5-6; clone_size: once; d_call: NA; cdr3_nt: TGTGCCAGCACCCGGCGGGGGAACACCGGGGAGCTGTTTTTT; cdr3_aa: CASTRRGNTGELFF
j_call: TRBJ2-7; v_call: TRBV28; clone_size: NA; d_call: NA; cdr3_nt: TGTGCCAGCAGTTCCCGGGGGTTTACCTACGAGCAGTACTTC; cdr3_aa: CASSSRGFTYEQYF
j_call: TRBJ2-7; v_call: TRBV9; clone_size: NA; d_call: NA; cdr3_nt: TGTGCCAGCGGGAGACCGGAGATGGGCGAGCAGTACTTC; cdr3_aa: CASGRPEMGEQYF
j_call: TRBJ1-1; v_call: TRBV5-4; clone_size: many; d_call: TRBD1; cdr3_nt: TGTGCCAGCAGGCAACCGGGACAGGGAAGAAACACTGAAGCTTTCTTT; cdr3_aa: CASRQPGQGRNTEAFF
j_call: TRBJ1-6; v_call: TRBV2; clone_size: NA; d_call: NA; cdr3_nt: TGTGCCAGCAGTGGACAGCAAAATTCACCCCTCCACTTT; cdr3_aa: CASSGQQNSPLHF
j_call: TRBJ2-7; v_call: TRBV29-1; clone_size: NA; d_call: NA; cdr3_nt: TGCAGCGTTGGAACGGTCCTTGAGCAGTACTTC; cdr3_aa: CSVGTVLEQYF
j_call: TRBJ1-2; v_call: TRBV5-6; clone_size: NA; d_call: NA; cdr3_nt: TGTGCCAGCAGCTTGGGGTCAGATCTCGGCTACACCTTC; cdr3_aa: CASSLGSDLGYTF
j_call: TRBJ1-6; v_call: TRBV14; clone_size: NA; d_call: NA; cdr3_nt: TGTGCCACCTATGTGGGGAGACCGGATTCACCCCTCCACTTT; cdr3_aa: CATYVGRPDSPLHF
j_call: TRBJ1-5; v_call: TRBV2; clone_size: NA; d_call: NA; cdr3_nt: TGTGCCAGCAGTGCGGACATTGGCAATCAGCCCCAGCATTTT; cdr3_aa: CASSADIGNQPQHF
j_call: TRBJ1-5; v_call: TRBV2; clone_size: NA; d_call: TRBD1; cdr3_nt: TGTGCCAGCAGTGAGCTCAGGGGGCATCAGCCCCAGCATTTT; cdr3_aa: CASSELRGHQPQHF
j_call: TRBJ1-2; v_call: TRBV7-3; clone_size: once; d_call: TRBD1; cdr3_nt: TGTGCCAGCAGCTTATCCCCGGGACAGGGAGGTGGCTACACCTTC; cdr3_aa: CASSLSPGQGGGYTF
j_call: TRBJ1-1; v_call: TRBV7-9; clone_size: NA; d_call: NA; cdr3_nt: TGTGCCAGCAGCCCCCCCTTGGCAGGTTCTGAAGCTTTCTTT; cdr3_aa: CASSPPLAGSEAFF
j_call: TRBJ2-3; v_call: TRBV5-1; clone_size: NA; d_call: TRBD2; cdr3_nt: TGCGCCAGCAGCAAGGGACTAGCGGGGAGCACAGATACGCAGTATTTT; cdr3_aa: CASSKGLAGSTDTQYF
j_call: TRBJ1-1; v_call: TRBV2; clone_size: NA; d_call: NA; cdr3_nt: TGTGCCAGCAGTAGCCCAGGGGACACTGAAGCTTTCTTT; cdr3_aa: CASSSPGDTEAFF
j_call: TRBJ1-1; v_call: TRBV14; clone_size: NA; d_call: NA; cdr3_nt: TGTGCCAGCAGCCCCAGAGTGAGGGCTGAAGCTTTCTTT; cdr3_aa: CASSPRVRAEAFF
j_call: TRBJ2-7; v_call: TRBV2; clone_size: NA; d_call: NA; cdr3_nt: TGTGCCAGCAGTGAAATGGGCAGTTACGAGCAGTACTTC; cdr3_aa: CASSEMGSYEQYF
j_call: TRBJ2-5; v_call: TRBV6-1; clone_size: NA; d_call: TRBD1; cdr3_nt: TGTGCCAGCAGTGAATCCTCAGGGGGAGAGACCCAGTACTTC; cdr3_aa: CASSESSGGETQYF
j_call: TRBJ1-6; v_call: TRBV5-1; clone_size: NA; d_call: NA; cdr3_nt: TGCGCCAGCAGCTGGTGGACAGCCATCGGCTCCTATAATTCACCCCTCCACTTT; cdr3_aa: CASSWWTAIGSYNSPLHF
j_call: TRBJ1-1; v_call: TRBV2; clone_size: NA; d_call: NA; cdr3_nt: TGTGCCAGCAGTGCCCAGGAGAACACTGAAGCTTTCTTT; cdr3_aa: CASSAQENTEAFF
j_call: TRBJ1-5; v_call: TRBV3-1/TRBV3-2; clone_size: NA; d_call: NA; cdr3_nt: TGTGCCAGCAGACCCCGGACAGATAGCAATCAGCCCCAGCATTTT; cdr3_aa: CASRPRTDSNQPQHF
j_call: TRBJ2-5; v_call: TRBV7-6; clone_size: NA; d_call: NA; cdr3_nt: TGTGCCAGCAGCTTAATCGAGGGAATCCAAGAGACCCAGTACTTC; cdr3_aa: CASSLIEGIQETQYF
j_call: TRBJ2-2; v_call: TRBV7-9; clone_size: NA; d_call: NA; cdr3_nt: TGTGCCAGCCCTCGCCGGGGGGCGCCCACCGGGGAGCTGTTTTTT; cdr3_aa: CASPRRGAPTGELFF
j_call: TRBJ2-7; v_call: TRBV3-1/TRBV3-2; clone_size: few; d_call: NA; cdr3_nt: TGTGCCAGCAGCCTCCAGCCCGGACGGGGCTACGAGCAGTACTTC; cdr3_aa: CASSLQPGRGYEQYF
j_call: TRBJ1-6; v_call: TRBV28; clone_size: NA; d_call: NA; cdr3_nt: TGTGCCAGCAGCTCAGGGTCCTATAATTCACCCCTCCACTTT; cdr3_aa: CASSSGSYNSPLHF